A single T cell receptor (beta chain) is shown here with its context. These data belong to a study of CD8 T cells in Susac syndrome. Germline lookup yields CDR1 KGHDR and CDR2 SFDVKD. The CDR3 loop spans 13 amino acids. V was shortened by 4 bases and J by 0 bases, with 2 bases between the two germline ends. In blood CD8+ and CD4+ T cells, TCR beta underwent sequencing. Random-hexamer reverse transcription was applied to roughly 0.5 to 1 ug RNA. Using its own MiXCR run on the immunoSEQ multiplex PCR reads, TCRdb lists one record per CDR3 protein. The sample lists 150,000 to 200,000 distinct CDR3 sequences, roughly 94% occurring once.

The receptor's source is a human donor with multiple sclerosis. The sample taken for sequencing was CD4+ T cells from PBMCs. V is TRBV24-1 and J is TRBJ1-4; D is undetermined. CDR3 residues: CATSETTNEKLFF. The CDR3, as DNA: TGTGCCACCAGTGAGACAACTAATGAAAAACTGTTTTTT.